Below are 31 T cell receptor beta chains sequenced from a single sample in a study of cytomegalovirus exposure and HLA in healthy donors. The PCR contained 60 Vbeta and 13 Jbeta primers. Sequencing used immunoSEQ multiplex PCR; TCRdb keeps in-frame clones, though not all of them. The sample shows under 200,000 clones, about 80% of them seen only once. Sequencing was done on a sample of PBMCs. Every receptor here comes from a man aged 60-69 years in good health and CMV-seronegative.

This clone occurred once. The V and J genes are TRBV4-3 and TRBJ2-6; unclear D gene. The V and J ends lost 4 bases and 2 bases respectively, with 6 bases between them. This CDR3 is built from 14 residues. Germline CDR1 and CDR2: LGHNA and YSLEER. The CDR3, as DNA: TGCGCCAGCAGCCGTAGTGCTGGGGCCAACGTCCTGACTTTC. Translation gives CASSRSAGANVLTF.

Here the CDR3 DNA reads TGTGCCAGCAGCTTATACAGGGGCACCTATAATTCACCCCTCCACTTT. Encoded protein: CASSLYRGTYNSPLHF. The chain joins TRBV5-6 to TRBJ1-6, with 7 bases fitting TRBD1. Germline V gene lookup returns CDR1 SGHDT and CDR2 YYEEEE. Germline trimming cut 2 bases from V and 2 bases from J; bases unmatched to any gene: 4. This CDR3 has 16 residues.

V is TRBV5-4 and J is TRBJ2-7; perhaps TRBD1 as D (6 bases). The germline V gene has CDR1 SGHNT and CDR2 YYREEE (reference sequence). The CDR3 runs 16 residues. V was cut by 2 bases and J by 1 base, with 16 bases left in between. The CDR3 protein is CASSFAASGQSYEQYF. The CDR3 DNA is TGTGCCAGCAGCTTCGCCGCCTCTGGACAGTCCTACGAGCAGTACTTC.

The chain carries TRBV9 and TRBJ2-1, with 13 bases matching TRBD2. Germline CDR1 reads SGDLS; CDR2 reads YYNGEE. Trimming removed 3 bases from V and 10 bases from J; junction bases left unmatched: 7. This CDR3 region has 15 residues. CDR3 DNA sequence: TGTGCCAGCAGCGGGGCGGGACTAGCGGGATCGGAGCAGTTCTTC. It is translated as CASSGAGLAGSEQFF. Together with reference TRBV9 and TRBJ2-1, the CDR3 gives the full variable domain: DSGVTQTPKHLITATGQRVTLRCSPRSGDLSVYWYQQSLDQGLQFLIQYYNGEERAKGNILERFSAQQFPDLHSELNLSSLELGDSALYFCASSGAGLAGSEQFFGPGTRLTVL.

V and J are TRBV6-6 and TRBJ1-1, with 10 bases lining up with TRBD1. V dropped 5 bases and J dropped 3; count of bases not matched to a gene: 3. The V gene's germline CDR1 is MNHNY and CDR2 SVGAGI (reference sequence). The CDR3 contains 14 residues. The CDR3 loop reads CASSPGQGYTEAFF. The CDR3, as DNA: TGTGCCAGCAGTCCGGGACAGGGGTACACTGAAGCTTTCTTT.

V and J are TRBV19 and TRBJ2-5, with a weak D call TRBD1 (5 bases). TRBJ2-7 matches the DNA end more closely, so the J call is doubtful. The CDR3 sequence is 14 residues long. Germline V lookup: CDR1 LNHDA, CDR2 SQIVND (reference sequence). The CDR3 region is CASSGVARASEQYF. CDR3 bases: TGTGCCAGTAGTGGAGTGGCCAGGGCCAGCGAGCAGTACTTC.

This chain connects TRBV11-1 to TRBJ2-2; 7 positions agree with TRBD1. This CDR3 contains 15 residues. Losses at the gene ends were 1 base for V and 2 bases for J; bases not matched to a gene: 1. The germline V gene has CDR1 SGHAT and CDR2 FQDESV (reference sequence). In nucleotides, the CDR3 is TGTGCCAGCAGCTTAGAAGGGGGCAACACCGGGGAGCTGTTTTTT. Amino acid sequence: CASSLEGGNTGELFF.

This chain uses TRBV2 with TRBJ2-7, with 7 bases that match TRBD1. CDR1 and CDR2 from the germline V gene are SNHLY and FYNNEI. The CDR3 totals 14 residues. V lost 4 bases, J lost 4 bases, and 7 bases stayed unmatched. The CDR3 nucleotides are TGTGCCAGCAGTGGGGGGACAGTCCCGTACGAGCAGTACTTC. It is translated as CASSGGTVPYEQYF.

The chain is built from TRBV6-1 and TRBJ2-3, with 10 bases matching TRBD1. The junction had 7 bases not matched to a gene; V was cut back by 7 bases and J by 3 bases. Per the germline V gene, CDR1 is MNHNS and CDR2 is SASEGT. This CDR3 contains 15 residues. CDR3 DNA sequence: TGTGCCAGCACTATGGACAGGGGGGAGACAGATACGCAGTATTTT. As protein: CASTMDRGETDTQYF.

The chain is built from TRBV6-5 and TRBJ1-6; D might be TRBD1 (5 bases). The CDR3 is made up of 13 amino acids. Trimming pared 7 bases from V and 8 bases from J, leaving 12 bases between. From germline, CDR1 is MNHEY and CDR2 SVGAGI. The CDR3 nucleotides read TGTGCCAGCACTCCGACAGAATATTCACCCCTCCACTTT. It codes for CASTPTEYSPLHF.

This clone was recorded a few times. V gene TRBV30 combines with J gene TRBJ2-7; D might be TRBD1 (5 bases). The V end lost 1 base, the J end lost 2 bases, and 9 bases lay between the germline ends. CDR3 size: 13 residues. Germline V gene lookup returns CDR1 GTSNPN and CDR2 SVGIG (reference sequence). DNA for the CDR3: TGTGCCTGGAGTGGGACAAACCCCTACGAGCAGTACTTC. It encodes CAWSGTNPYEQYF.

This chain joins TRBV5-1 and TRBJ1-1; 10 bases line up with TRBD1. This CDR3 is built from 16 residues. Germline V gene sequence: CDR1 SGHRS, CDR2 YFSETQ. Losses at the gene ends were 2 bases for V and 3 bases for J; bases not matched to a gene: 7. The CDR3 is CASSFPTGGLDTEAFF. The CDR3 DNA sequence: TGCGCCAGCAGCTTTCCGACAGGGGGCTTGGACACTGAAGCTTTCTTT.

Concerning this clone: Relative to the germline gene, one junction end is altered; a read error may explain this. The chain recombines TRBV9 with TRBJ1-2; D is ambiguous. Germline CDR1 reads SGDLS; CDR2 reads YYNGEE. CDR3 length equals 13 residues. Here the CDR3 DNA reads TGTGCCAGCGGTGTGGGAGACCCCTATGACTACCCCTTC. This gives the protein CASGVGDPYDYPF. The variable domain in full, completed from reference TRBV9 and TRBJ1-2, reads DSGVTQTPKHLITATGQRVTLRCSPRSGDLSVYWYQQSLDQGLQFLIQYYNGEERAKGNILERFSAQQFPDLHSELNLSSLELGDSALYFCASGVGDPYDYPFGSGTRLTVV.

The count of this clone is one. This sample includes further DNA sequences coding for the same CDR3. This chain joins TRBV5-1 and TRBJ2-2; 8 bases agree with TRBD2. The CDR3 covers 15 residues. V trimming: 4 bases; J trimming: 0 bases; junction bases outside the gene matches: 2. Per germline, CDR1 SGHRS and CDR2 YFSETQ. The CDR3 region is CASSLSGTNTGELFF. The CDR3 DNA reads TGCGCCAGCAGCCTTAGCGGGACGAACACCGGGGAGCTGTTTTTT.

The chain couples TRBV2 to TRBJ2-1; 8 bases line up with TRBD2. Trimming removed 5 bases from V and 3 bases from J; junction bases left unmatched: 9. Germline assignment: CDR1 SNHLY and CDR2 FYNNEI. CDR3 length: 16 residues. In DNA form, the CDR3 reads TGTGCCAGCAGTCCTAGCCCGGGACTAGGCTACAATGAGCAGTTCTTC. This codes for CASSPSPGLGYNEQFF.

The genes are TRBV6-6 and TRBJ2-7; 12 bases are shared with TRBD1. V gave up 2 bases and J gave up 7 bases; unmatched junction bases: 9. The CDR3 totals 16 residues. CDR1 is MNHNY and CDR2 is SVGAGI in the germline V gene (reference sequence). The CDR3 reads CASSYLPGQGAREQYF. The DNA of the CDR3 is TGTGCCAGCAGTTACCTGCCGGGACAGGGGGCGAGAGAGCAGTACTTC.

The genes are TRBV7-2 and TRBJ2-5, with 12 bases lining up with TRBD2. The assigned J gene may be wrong: the sequence end matches TRBJ2-7 better. The CDR3 runs 16 residues. Germline lookup yields CDR1 SGHTA and CDR2 FQGNSA. CDR3 in amino acids: CASSSGLAGGLYEQYF. The CDR3 DNA reads as TGTGCCAGCAGCAGCGGGCTAGCGGGAGGGCTATACGAGCAGTACTTC.

The chain uses TRBV6-1 and TRBJ2-1, with 12 bases identical to TRBD2. V was pared by 8 bases and J by 7 bases, with 9 bases of the junction left unmatched. Germline CDR1 reads MNHNS; CDR2 reads SASEGT. This CDR3 has 15 amino acids. The chain's CDR3 is CASSSSGGAFNEQFF. CDR3 sequence (DNA): TGTGCCAGCTCATCTAGCGGGGGGGCTTTTAATGAGCAGTTCTTC.

This clone came up a few times. The rearrangement uses TRBV2 and TRBJ1-1; D not resolved. Trimming took off 6 bases at V and 5 bases at J, with 10 bases between the two ends. CDR1 and CDR2 from the germline V gene are SNHLY and FYNNEI. The CDR3 covers 12 residues. The CDR3 loop is CASRFRGTEAFF. In nucleotides, the CDR3 is TGTGCCAGCAGGTTCAGAGGGACTGAAGCTTTCTTT. Full variable domain (rest looked up from reference TRBV2 and TRBJ1-1): EPEVTQTPSHQVTQMGQEVILRCVPISNHLYFYWYRQILGQKVEFLVSFYNNEISEKSEIFDDQFSVERPDGSNFTLKIRSTKLEDSAMYFCASRFRGTEAFFGQGTRLTVV.

This chain connects TRBV2 to TRBJ2-5, with TRBD1 matching over 8 bases. The CDR3 is 15 amino acids. V was pared by 2 bases and J by 4 bases, with 6 bases of the junction left unmatched. Germline CDR1 SNHLY, CDR2 FYNNEI. This chain's CDR3 is CASSETRTGTETQYF. CDR3 nucleotides: TGTGCCAGCAGTGAAACCCGGACAGGGACAGAGACCCAGTACTTC.

The V gene is TRBV27, the J gene TRBJ2-7; tentatively, D is TRBD1 (5 bases). The V and J ends lost 6 bases and 2 bases respectively, with 11 bases between them. The CDR3 has 13 amino acids. Looked up from germline, CDR1 is MNHEY and CDR2 is SMNVEV (reference sequence). The CDR3 sequence is CASRRGITYEQYF. The CDR3 nucleotides read TGTGCCAGCAGAAGGGGTATAACCTACGAGCAGTACTTC.

The chain employs TRBV7-9 and TRBJ2-2; perhaps TRBD2 as D (6 bases). The CDR3 is made up of 16 amino acids. Germline-derived CDR1 and CDR2 are SEHNR and FQNEAQ (reference sequence). Trimming removed 3 bases from V and 0 bases from J, with 11 bases in between. The CDR3 region is CASSLWTTANTGELFF. CDR3 DNA sequence: TGTGCCAGCAGCTTGTGGACTACCGCGAACACCGGGGAGCTGTTTTTT.

There are a few counts of this clone. The rearrangement links TRBV6-5 to TRBJ1-2; D is possibly TRBD1 (5 bases). The CDR3 runs 12 residues. In germline, CDR1 is MNHEY, CDR2 SVGAGI. V was clipped by 3 bases and J by 5 bases, with 7 bases between them. The CDR3 sequence is CASSYSGYGYTF. The CDR3 nucleotides are TGTGCCAGCAGTTATTCAGGGTATGGCTACACCTTC.

This clone showed up just a few times. The chain carries TRBV10-1 and TRBJ2-7, with D perhaps TRBD1 (6 bases). V gave up 2 bases and J gave up 4 bases, with 15 bases separating them. CDR1 and CDR2 from the germline V gene are WNHNN and SYGVQD (reference sequence). The CDR3 loop spans 15 amino acids. The CDR3 here is CASSEPRTVGYEQYF. CDR3 DNA: TGCGCCAGCAGTGAGCCCCGGACAGTGGGGTACGAGCAGTACTTC.

The chain joins TRBV9 to TRBJ2-3; 9 bases are shared with TRBD2. The V segment lost 1 base and the J segment 2 bases; nucleotides outside the gene matches: 5. The CDR3 has 16 residues. CDR1 is SGDLS, CDR2 YYNGEE, per germline. The CDR3 region has the DNA TGTGCCAGCAGCGTATCCCCTAGCGGGGTCACAGATACGCAGTATTTT. Its translation is CASSVSPSGVTDTQYF.

The rearrangement uses TRBV12-5 and TRBJ2-1; D unresolved. The germline V gene encodes CDR1 LGHNT and CDR2 FRNRAP. This CDR3 spans 16 amino acids. Trimming removed 0 bases at V and 6 bases at J, with 15 bases between. This CDR3 reads CASGLVVNLDGNEQFF. The CDR3 DNA follows: TGTGCTAGTGGTTTGGTAGTCAACTTAGATGGCAATGAGCAGTTCTTC.

The chain recombines TRBV7-8 with TRBJ1-6; no reliable D call. The CDR3 runs to 12 residues. Germline V lookup: CDR1 SGHVS, CDR2 FQNEAQ. The V gene lost 6 bases and the J gene lost 6 bases, with 6 bases spanning the gap. The CDR3, as DNA: TGTGCCAGCAGTCCCGTTAATTCACCCCTCCACTTT. This codes for CASSPVNSPLHF.

This rearrangement joins TRBV6-5 to TRBJ1-3; the D gene is possibly TRBD1 (6 bases). The germline gives CDR1 MNHEY, CDR2 SVGAGI. V was cut by 10 bases and J by 0 bases, with 16 bases left in between. This CDR3 is built from 15 residues. For the CDR3, the DNA is TGTGCCACCAAAACAGGGTCGGGCTCTGGAAACACCATATATTTT. This gives the protein CATKTGSGSGNTIYF.

This chain uses TRBV18 with TRBJ2-3, with D maybe TRBD1 (6 bases). V lost 5 bases and J 0 bases, leaving 15 bases between the germline ends. Germline CDR1 is KGHSH and CDR2 is LQKENI. The CDR3 runs to 16 residues. The CDR3 loop is CASSTAGTHSTDTQYF. DNA of the CDR3: TGTGCCAGCTCAACGGCCGGGACACATAGCACAGATACGCAGTATTTT. Based on the CDR3 plus reference TRBV18 and TRBJ2-3, the full variable domain is NAGVMQNPRHLVRRRGQEARLRCSPMKGHSHVYWYRQLPEEGLKFMVYLQKENIIDESGMPKERFSAEFPKEGPSILRIQQVVRGDSAAYFCASSTAGTHSTDTQYFGPGTRLTVL.

The count of this clone is one. The chain uses TRBV7-2 and TRBJ2-2, with 9 nucleotides matching TRBD2. The CDR3 extends over 16 amino acids. Losses at the gene ends were 1 base for V and 5 bases for J; bases not matched to a gene: 5. The germline CDR1 and CDR2 sequences are SGHTA and FQGNSA. The CDR3 spells CASSLVAGDGTGELFF. In DNA form, the CDR3 reads TGTGCCAGCAGCTTAGTAGCGGGAGATGGAACCGGGGAGCTGTTTTTT.

On this clone: Other DNA sequences in the sample encode the same CDR3. This rearrangement joins TRBV28 to TRBJ1-1; D not certain. V dropped 6 bases and J dropped 1 base, with 12 bases sitting between them. The CDR3 runs to 14 residues. Germline CDR1 MDHEN, CDR2 SYDVKM. The CDR3 sequence: CASSRGHANTEAFF. The CDR3 nucleotides are TGTGCCAGCAGCCGCGGGCACGCGAACACTGAAGCTTTCTTT.